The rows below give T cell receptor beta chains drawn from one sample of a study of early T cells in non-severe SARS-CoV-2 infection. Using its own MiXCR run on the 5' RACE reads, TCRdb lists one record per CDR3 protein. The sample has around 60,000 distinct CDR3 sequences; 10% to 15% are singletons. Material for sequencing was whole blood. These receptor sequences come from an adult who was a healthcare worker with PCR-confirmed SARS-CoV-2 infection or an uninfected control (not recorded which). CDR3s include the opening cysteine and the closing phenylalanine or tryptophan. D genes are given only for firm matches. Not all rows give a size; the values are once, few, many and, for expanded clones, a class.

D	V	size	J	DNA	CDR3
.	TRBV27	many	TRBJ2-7	TGTGCCAGCAGTTTATCCTGGCCGACCTACGAGCAGTACTTC	CASSLSWPTYEQYF
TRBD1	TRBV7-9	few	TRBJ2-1	TGTGCCAGCAGCTTAAGATGGGACAGGGTGAATGAGCAGTTCTTC	CASSLRWDRVNEQFF
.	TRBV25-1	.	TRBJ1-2	TGTGCCAGCAGTGAGCGGGGGGCGTATGGCTACACCTTC	CASSERGAYGYTF
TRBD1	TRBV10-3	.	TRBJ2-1	TGTGCCATCAGTGAGTCGGGGGACAGGAACAATGAGCAGTTCTTC	CAISESGDRNNEQFF
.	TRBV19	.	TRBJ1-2	TGTGCCAGTAGTATTTTAACCGGTTATGGCTACACCTTC	CASSILTGYGYTF
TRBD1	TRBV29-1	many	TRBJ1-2	TGCAGCGTTGGAGGCGGGACAGGGAATGGCTACACCTTC	CSVGGGTGNGYTF
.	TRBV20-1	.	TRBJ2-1	TGCAGTGCGCGGGCGGACTTTGACCCTGAGCAGTTCTTC	CSARADFDPEQFF
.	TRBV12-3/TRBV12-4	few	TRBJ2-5	TGTGCCAGCAGCCAGGGGGGCAACCAAGAGACCCAGTACTTC	CASSQGGNQETQYF
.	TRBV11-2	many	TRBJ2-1	TGTGCCAGCAGCCCAATATCCGAATACAATGAGCAGTTCTTC	CASSPISEYNEQFF
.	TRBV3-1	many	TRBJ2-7	TGTGCCAGCAGCCAAGATTACGGGCAGTACTTC	CASSQDYGQYF
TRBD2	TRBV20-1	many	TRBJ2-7	TGCAGTGCTAGAGGGGAGGGGACCTACGAGCAGTACTTC	CSARGEGTYEQYF
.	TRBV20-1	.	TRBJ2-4	TGCAGTGCTAGAGAGCAGGGGGGCAGGTTTGACATTCAGTACTTC	CSAREQGGRFDIQYF
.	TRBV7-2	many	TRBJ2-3	TGTGCCAGCAGCTTAATGTCCGGGCCAGATACGCAGTATTTT	CASSLMSGPDTQYF
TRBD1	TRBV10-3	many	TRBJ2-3	TGTGCCATCAGTGAAGGTGGACAGGGGGAATTGGATACGCAGTATTTT	CAISEGGQGELDTQYF
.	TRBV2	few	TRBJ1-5	TGTGCCAGCAGTCGGGAGCCCAGTAGCAATCAGCCCCAGCATTTT	CASSREPSSNQPQHF
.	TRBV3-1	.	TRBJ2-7	TGTGCCAGCAGCCAAGTGGAAGCCTACGAGCAGTACTTC	CASSQVEAYEQYF
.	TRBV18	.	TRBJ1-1	TGTGCCAGCTCACCAGGCCAGGGTAGTCTCACTGAAGCTTTCTTT	CASSPGQGSLTEAFF
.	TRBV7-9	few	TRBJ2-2	TGTGCCAGCAGCCCAGGGTCGGGTAATCATCGGTCCGGGGAGCTGTTTTTT	CASSPGSGNHRSGELFF
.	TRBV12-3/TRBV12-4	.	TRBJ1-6	TGTGCCAGCAGTTCAGGGGTTTTTAATTCACCCCTCCACTTT	CASSSGVFNSPLHF
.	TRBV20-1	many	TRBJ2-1	TGCAGTGCCCCCCCAGGGACTGGGTCCTACAATGAGCAGTTCTTC	CSAPPGTGSYNEQFF
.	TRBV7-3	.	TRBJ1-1	TGTGCCAGCAGCCGCGACACGAACACTGAAGCTTTCTTT	CASSRDTNTEAFF
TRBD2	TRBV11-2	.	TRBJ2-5	TGTGCCAGCAGCTACTTAGCGGGGGGCCAAGAGACCCAGTACTTC	CASSYLAGGQETQYF
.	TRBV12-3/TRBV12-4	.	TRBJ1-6	TGTGCCAGCAGTTTAGACAGGGTCAATTCACCCCTCCACTTT	CASSLDRVNSPLHF
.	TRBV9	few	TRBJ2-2	TGTGCCAGCAGTACCCGGGCGGCGAACACCGGGGAGCTGTTTTTT	CASSTRAANTGELFF
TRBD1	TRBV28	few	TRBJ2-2	TGTGCCAGCAGTTTGGTGACAGGGCTGACCGGGGAGCTGTTTTTT	CASSLVTGLTGELFF
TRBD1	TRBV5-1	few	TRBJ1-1	TGCGCCAGCATGGCCGGGGGGACAGTGAACACTGAAGCTTTCTTT	CASMAGGTVNTEAFF
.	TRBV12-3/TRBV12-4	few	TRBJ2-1	TGTGCCAGCAACCTGCGAGGGGGGGCCCTAGGGGAGCAGTTCTTC	CASNLRGGALGEQFF
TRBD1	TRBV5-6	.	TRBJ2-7	TGTGCCAGCAGCTACGAGACAGGGGGCCCCTACGAGCAGTACTTC	CASSYETGGPYEQYF
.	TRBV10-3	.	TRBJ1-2	TGTGCCATCAGTGCTCGGCGAGATGGCTACACCTTC	CAISARRDGYTF
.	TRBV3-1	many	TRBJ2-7	TGTGCCAGCAGCCTGACCAACTACGAGCAGTACTTC	CASSLTNYEQYF
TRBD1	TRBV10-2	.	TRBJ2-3	TGCGCCAGCAGTGAGATACCAAATTCCGGGACAGGGGAGGATACGCAGTATTTT	CASSEIPNSGTGEDTQYF
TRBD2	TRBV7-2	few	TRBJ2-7	TGTGCCAGCAGCTCCCCAGCGGGGGGGTCCCTCGAGCAGTACTTC	CASSSPAGGSLEQYF
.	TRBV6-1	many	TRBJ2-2	TGTGCCAGCAGTGCAGGGGTGACCGGGGAGCTGTTTTTT	CASSAGVTGELFF
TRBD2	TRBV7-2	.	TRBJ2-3	TGTGCCAGCAGCTTGTCCGGGACTAGTTTCCTGGATACGCAGTATTTT	CASSLSGTSFLDTQYF
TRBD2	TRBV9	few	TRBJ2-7	TGTGCCAGCAGCGTTTCAGCGGGGGCCTACGAGCAGTACTTC	CASSVSAGAYEQYF
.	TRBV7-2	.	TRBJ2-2	TGTGCCAGCAGCCCCCGACGGGGTGTCGGGGAGCTGTTTTTT	CASSPRRGVGELFF
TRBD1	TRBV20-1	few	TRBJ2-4	TGCAGTGCTCCACAGGGGGACCTTACCCTAGCCAAAAACATTCAGTACTTC	CSAPQGDLTLAKNIQYF
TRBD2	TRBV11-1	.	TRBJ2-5	TGTGCCAGCAGCTTAGATCCTAGCGGGGGCCCACAGACCCAGTACTTC	CASSLDPSGGPQTQYF
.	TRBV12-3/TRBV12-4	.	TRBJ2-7	TGTGCCAGCAGTTCGGGCCTCTCCTACGAGCAGTACTTC	CASSSGLSYEQYF
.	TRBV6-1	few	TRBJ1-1	TGTGCCAGCAGTGGGGGCACAGGGCTTGAAGCTTTCTTT	CASSGGTGLEAFF
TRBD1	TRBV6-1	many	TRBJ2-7	TGTGCCAGCAGTGTAACCACAGGGGGCCTGCAGTACTTC	CASSVTTGGLQYF
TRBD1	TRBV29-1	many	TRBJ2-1	TGCAGCCCTAGGGACAGGGGGGGTGAGCAGTTCTTC	CSPRDRGGEQFF
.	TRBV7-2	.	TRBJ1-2	TGTGCCAGCAGCACCCGGACCGCTGGCTACACCTTC	CASSTRTAGYTF
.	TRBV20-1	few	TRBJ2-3	TGCAGTGCTAGTAGCGGAGGCAACTTAGATACGCAGTATTTT	CSASSGGNLDTQYF
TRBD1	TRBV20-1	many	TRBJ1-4	TGCAGTGCTCCACAACAGGGGACTAATGAAAAACTGTTTTTT	CSAPQQGTNEKLFF
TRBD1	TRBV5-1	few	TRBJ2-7	TGCGCCAGCAGCCGGGACAGGCTAGACGAGCAGTACTTC	CASSRDRLDEQYF
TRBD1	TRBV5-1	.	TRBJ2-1	TGCGCCAGCAGCTTGCCTGAGACAGGGGACTCCCATGAGCAGTTCTTC	CASSLPETGDSHEQFF